This T cell receptor (beta chain) derives from a study of beta chain features in type 1 diabetes. Background on the study: Examination spanned approximately 110 million sorted cells from all samples.

Expressed TCRB transcripts were sequenced, since all the RNA that had been isolated was reverse transcribed. Here immunoSEQ multiplex PCR was the method, and the copy in TCRdb shows in-frame clones only, minus some. The repertoire has just over 450,000 clones, approximately 30% of them found once; the top ten carry around 0.065%. This CDR3 has 11 amino acids. Trimming removed 7 bases from V and 8 bases from J, with 11 bases in between. Germline V lookup: CDR1 SNHLY, CDR2 FYNNEI. The source material was naive CD4+ T cells from blood. The sequence was collected from a man aged 18 to 30 in good health. The chain joins TRBV2 to TRBJ1-1; tentatively, D is TRBD1 (5 bases). This CDR3 is CASKDNREAFF. In nucleotides, the CDR3 is TGTGCCAGCAAGGACAACAGGGAAGCTTTCTTT.